The subject of this entry is one T cell receptor (beta chain). The antigen remains undetermined. The CDR3 runs 15 residues. With 5 bases clipped from V and 0 bases from J, the junction kept 6 bases outside the gene matches. Per germline, CDR1 SGHTA and CDR2 FQGNSA. The repertoire was sequenced with immunoSEQ multiplex PCR; TCRdb's copy has only in-frame clones and lacks some. The sample lists a few thousand clones, about two thirds occurring once. This sample stems from a study of CD8 T cell repertoires and HIV-1 epitope variants. Whole-study context: Twenty-five autologous and known Gag and Nef epitope variant peptides each stimulated T cells separately. Controls included no peptide, Ebola AY9 epitope, and a CMV, EBV, flu pool. Tested: three Gag epitope families, Nef HW9 and YT9.

Study-wide findings and caveats: No clonotypes responded to the TAALDMSHF plasma variant; five or six recognized KF9, one HW9.

The specimen sequenced was cultured CD8+ T cells derived from PBMCs. The TCR was taken from a male donor with HIV. The chain couples TRBV7-2 to TRBJ2-5, with 7 bases matching TRBD1. This chain's CDR3 is CASSATGFDQETQYF. The CDR3 nucleotides are TGTGCCAGCAGCGCGACAGGGTTCGACCAAGAGACCCAGTACTTC.